This is a list of T cell receptor beta chains from one sample in a study of blood T cells in healthy people across ages. TCRdb used MiXCR to reprocess the 5' RACE reads, holding one entry per CDR3 protein. The table records approximately 360,000 distinct CDR3 sequences, roughly half of them present only once. The sample comprised blood. These TCRs come from a man between 60 and 75 years old in good health. Both conserved end residues are part of each CDR3. D genes are given only for firm matches. Rows may omit the clone size; those that give it use once, few, many or a size class.

V gene	J gene	clone size	D gene	CDR3 protein	CDR3 DNA
TRBV7-2	TRBJ2-7	.	TRBD2	CASSSPRLAGGSSYEEYF	TGTGCCAGCAGCTCCCCGAGACTAGCGGGAGGAAGCTCCTACGAGGAGTACTTC
TRBV6-5	TRBJ2-7	.	.	CASSYASGPCEQYF	TGTGCCAGCAGTTACGCTTCGGGGCCCTGCGAGCAGTACTTC
TRBV6-6	TRBJ2-7	many	TRBD2	CASSQGTSGSEQYF	TGTGCCAGCAGTCAGGGGACTAGCGGGAGTGAGCAGTACTTC
TRBV21-1	TRBJ2-5	many	.	CASSNGETQYF	TGTGCCAGCAGCAATGGCGAGACCCAGTACTTC
TRBV4-2	TRBJ1-1	few	.	CASSQVGTPEAFF	TGTGCCAGCAGCCAAGTCGGGACACCTGAAGCTTTCTTT
TRBV5-1	TRBJ1-6	.	.	CASSSAGISPPHF	TGCGCCAGCAGCTCCGCAGGGATTTCACCCCCCCACTTT
TRBV12-3/TRBV12-4	TRBJ2-7	.	TRBD1	CASSFVSDRAGEQYF	TGTGCCAGCAGTTTCGTTTCGGACAGGGCGGGCGAGCAGTACTTC
TRBV20-1	TRBJ1-2	few	.	CSAREGGARAGRNGYTF	TGCAGTGCTAGAGAGGGGGGAGCCCGGGCAGGGCGAAATGGCTACACCTTC
TRBV24-1	TRBJ2-7	few	TRBD1	CATSDSGQGSPYEQYF	TGTGCCACCAGTGACTCTGGACAGGGTTCCCCCTACGAGCAGTACTTC
TRBV27	TRBJ2-6	.	.	CASSLQLLSGANVLTF	TGTGCCAGCAGTCTACAACTACTCTCTGGGGCCAACGTCCTGACTTTC
TRBV14	TRBJ1-1	.	.	CASAGNSAEAFF	TGTGCCAGCGCAGGGAATTCGGCTGAAGCTTTCTTT
TRBV7-2	TRBJ2-4	.	TRBD2	CASSLGGLAGGLAKNIQYF	TGTGCCAGCAGCTTAGGTGGACTAGCGGGGGGGCTGGCCAAAAACATTCAGTACTTC
TRBV5-1	TRBJ2-1	.	TRBD2	CASGSGGTSYNEQFF	TGCGCCAGCGGTAGCGGGGGGACCTCCTACAATGAGCAGTTCTTC
TRBV7-2	TRBJ2-7	.	.	CASSLAHPYEQYF	TGTGCCAGCAGCTTAGCCCACCCCTACGAGCAGTACTTC
TRBV6-2/TRBV6-3	TRBJ2-7	few	TRBD2	CASSSYGLAVSYEQYF	TGTGCCAGCAGTTCCTACGGACTAGCGGTCTCCTACGAGCAGTACTTC
TRBV20-1	TRBJ2-1	.	.	CSAIYGSYNEQFF	TGCAGTGCTATATATGGGTCCTACAATGAGCAGTTCTTC
TRBV20-1	TRBJ2-7	.	.	CSARERGPTYEQYF	TGCAGTGCTAGAGAGCGGGGGCCTACCTACGAGCAGTACTTC
TRBV7-6	TRBJ2-3	.	TRBD2	CASSSPLAGGTDTQYF	TGTGCCAGCAGCTCACCTCTAGCGGGGGGCACAGATACGCAGTATTTT
TRBV6-1	TRBJ2-3	once	TRBD1	CASSVTGTGSTDTQYF	TGTGCCAGCAGTGTTACCGGGACAGGGAGCACAGATACGCAGTATTTT
TRBV7-2	TRBJ2-5	few	.	CASSLAYQTQYF	TGTGCCAGCAGCTTAGCTTACCAGACCCAGTACTTC
TRBV27	TRBJ1-2	.	TRBD1	CASSRQGYDYGYTF	TGTGCCAGCAGTAGACAGGGTTATGACTATGGCTACACCTTC
TRBV7-9	TRBJ1-5	.	TRBD1	CASSLDRANQPQHF	TGTGCCAGCAGCCTGGACAGGGCGAATCAGCCCCAGCATTTT
TRBV5-1	TRBJ1-2	few	.	CASSSRDGYTF	TGCGCCAGCAGCTCCAGAGATGGCTACACCTTC
TRBV7-2	TRBJ2-3	few	TRBD2	CASSLGTSGRRLGDTQYF	TGTGCCAGCAGCTTGGGGACTAGCGGGAGAAGGTTAGGAGATACGCAGTATTTT
TRBV7-2	TRBJ2-7	.	.	CASSLEVSYEQYF	TGTGCCAGCAGCTTAGAGGTATCCTACGAGCAGTACTTC
TRBV5-1	TRBJ2-7	few	TRBD1	CASSLQGSGLGEQYF	TGCGCCAGCAGCTTACAGGGGAGTGGGCTGGGCGAGCAGTACTTC
TRBV6-2/TRBV6-3	TRBJ2-7	few	.	CASSEVIAWEQYF	TGTGCCAGCAGTGAGGTCATAGCGTGGGAGCAGTACTTC
TRBV30	TRBJ2-1	.	.	CAWSRDWGEFF	TGTGCCTGGAGTCGAGACTGGGGGGAGTTCTTC
TRBV30	TRBJ2-7	.	TRBD2	CAWSGAGGIPYEQYF	TGTGCCTGGAGTGGAGCGGGAGGGATCCCCTACGAGCAGTACTTC
TRBV11-2	TRBJ2-3	.	TRBD2	CASSLDRGSGKGTDTQYF	TGTGCCAGCAGCTTAGATCGTGGTAGCGGGAAGGGCACAGATACGCAGTATTTT
TRBV6-4	TRBJ2-3	.	TRBD2	CASSDRDYPGATQYF	TGTGCCAGCAGTGACCGGGACTACCCTGGGGCTACGCAGTATTTT
TRBV7-2	TRBJ2-7	few	.	CASSLVQGSGEQYF	TGTGCCAGCAGCTTAGTTCAGGGATCGGGGGAGCAGTACTTC
TRBV3-1	TRBJ2-7	many	.	CASSPAPGSTYEQYF	TGTGCCAGCAGCCCCGCCCCGGGATCAACCTACGAGCAGTACTTC
TRBV2	TRBJ2-3	.	TRBD2	CASSQRTSPQYF	TGTGCCAGCAGCCAAAGGACTAGTCCGCAGTATTTT
TRBV5-1	TRBJ2-1	.	.	CASSLEGRPYNEQFF	TGCGCCAGCAGCTTGGAGGGGAGGCCCTACAATGAGCAGTTCTTC
TRBV20-1	TRBJ2-1	few	.	CSARGSWDPTHNEQFF	TGCAGTGCTAGAGGATCGTGGGACCCCACCCACAATGAGCAGTTCTTC
TRBV4-1	TRBJ2-1	.	.	CASSLVFNEQFF	TGCGCCAGCAGCTTGGTCTTCAATGAGCAGTTCTTC
TRBV15	TRBJ1-4	.	.	CATSRDDSLREKLFF	TGTGCCACCAGCAGAGATGACAGCTTGAGGGAAAAACTGTTTTTT
TRBV10-3	TRBJ2-7	.	.	CAISEAVGGYEQYF	TGTGCCATCAGTGAGGCGGTGGGAGGCTACGAGCAGTACTTC
TRBV6-6	TRBJ2-5	.	TRBD1	CASRLGTDQETQYF	TGTGCCAGCAGACTCGGGACAGATCAAGAGACCCAGTACTTC
TRBV7-2	TRBJ2-5	.	.	CASMRDRAGETQYF	TGTGCCAGCATGCGGGACCGCGCGGGAGAGACCCAGTACTTC
TRBV4-3	TRBJ1-2	.	.	CASSQGGGGTNYGYTF	TGCGCCAGCAGCCAGGGGGGGGGCGGGACTAACTATGGCTACACCTTC